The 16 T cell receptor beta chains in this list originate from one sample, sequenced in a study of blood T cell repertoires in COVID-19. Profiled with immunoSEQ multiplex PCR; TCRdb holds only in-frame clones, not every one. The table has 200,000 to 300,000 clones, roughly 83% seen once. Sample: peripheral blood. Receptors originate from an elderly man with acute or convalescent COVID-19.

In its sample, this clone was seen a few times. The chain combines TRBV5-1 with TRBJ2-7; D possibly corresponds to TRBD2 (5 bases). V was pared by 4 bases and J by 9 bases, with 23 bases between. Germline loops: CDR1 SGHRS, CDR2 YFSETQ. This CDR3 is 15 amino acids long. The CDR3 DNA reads TGCGCCAGCAGCCTCCGGACTCCGCATCGATCGGCGCAGTACTTC. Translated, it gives CASSLRTPHRSAQYF.

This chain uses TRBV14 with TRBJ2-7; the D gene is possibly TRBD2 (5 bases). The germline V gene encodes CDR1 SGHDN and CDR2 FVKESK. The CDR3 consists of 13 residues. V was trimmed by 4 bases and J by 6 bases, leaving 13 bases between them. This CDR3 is CASSLQRVSEQYF. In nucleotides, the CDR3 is TGTGCCAGCAGCCTCCAGAGGGTCAGCGAGCAGTACTTC.

The CDR3 sequence is CASIAGGRGEQFF. CDR3 coding DNA: TGTGCCAGCATCGCGGGGGGGCGCGGAGAGCAGTTCTTC. The chain has TRBV28 and TRBJ2-1, with 9 nucleotides matching TRBD2. Germline V lookup: CDR1 MDHEN, CDR2 SYDVKM. Germline trimming cut 7 bases from V and 10 bases from J; bases unmatched to any gene: 8. The CDR3 is 13 residues long.

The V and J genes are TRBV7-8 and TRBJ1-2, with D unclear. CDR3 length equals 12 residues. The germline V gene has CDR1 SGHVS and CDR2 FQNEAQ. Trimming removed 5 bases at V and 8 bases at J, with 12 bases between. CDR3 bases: TGTGCCAGCAGCCCCAACCTCGGGGGCTACACCTTC. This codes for CASSPNLGGYTF.

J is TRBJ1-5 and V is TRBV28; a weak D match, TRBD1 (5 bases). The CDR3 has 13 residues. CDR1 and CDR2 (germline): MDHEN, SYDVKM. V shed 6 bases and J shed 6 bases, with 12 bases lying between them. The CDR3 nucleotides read TGTGCCAGCAGGGTGGGGCGCAGTCAGCCCCAGCATTTT. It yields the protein CASRVGRSQPQHF.

CDR3 residues: CASSPRTGGFYGYTF. In nucleotides, the CDR3 is TGTGCCAGCAGCCCCCGGACAGGGGGATTTTATGGCTACACCTTC. The rearrangement links TRBV7-9 to TRBJ1-2, with 10 bases matching TRBD1. J lost 5 bases, V lost 5 bases, and 8 bases had no gene match. The length of the CDR3 is 15 residues. The V gene's germline CDR1 is SEHNR and CDR2 FQNEAQ (reference sequence).

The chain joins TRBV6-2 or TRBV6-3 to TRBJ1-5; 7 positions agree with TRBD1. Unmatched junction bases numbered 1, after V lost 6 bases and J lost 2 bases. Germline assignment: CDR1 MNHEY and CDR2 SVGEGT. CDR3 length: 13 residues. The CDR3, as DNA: TGTGCCAGCAGCCAGGGGGGCAATCAGCCCCAGCATTTT. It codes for CASSQGGNQPQHF.

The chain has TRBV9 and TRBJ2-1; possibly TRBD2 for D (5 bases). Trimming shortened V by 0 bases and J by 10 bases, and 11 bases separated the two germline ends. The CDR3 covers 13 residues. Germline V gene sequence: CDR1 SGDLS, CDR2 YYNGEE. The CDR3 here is CASSVGEGTEQFF. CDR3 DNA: TGTGCCAGCAGCGTAGGAGAGGGAACGGAGCAGTTCTTC.

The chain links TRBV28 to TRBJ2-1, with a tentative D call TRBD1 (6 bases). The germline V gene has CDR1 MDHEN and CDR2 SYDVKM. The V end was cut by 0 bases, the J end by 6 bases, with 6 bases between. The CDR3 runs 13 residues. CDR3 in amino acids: CASSLWTGNEQFF. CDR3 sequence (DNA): TGTGCCAGCAGTTTATGGACAGGCAATGAGCAGTTCTTC.

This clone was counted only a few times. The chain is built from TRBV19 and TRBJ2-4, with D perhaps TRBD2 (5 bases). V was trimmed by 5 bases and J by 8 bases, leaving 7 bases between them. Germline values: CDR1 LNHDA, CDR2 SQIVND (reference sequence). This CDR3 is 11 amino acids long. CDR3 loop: CASSSDYIQYF. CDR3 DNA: TGTGCCAGTAGTTCGGACTACATTCAGTACTTC.

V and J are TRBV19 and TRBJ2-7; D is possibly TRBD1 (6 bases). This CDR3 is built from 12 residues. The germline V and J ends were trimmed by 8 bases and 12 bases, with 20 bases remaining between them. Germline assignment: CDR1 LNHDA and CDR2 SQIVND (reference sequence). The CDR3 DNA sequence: TGTGCCAGTTCTCTACGGGACACTTTTTGGTACTTC. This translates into CASSLRDTFWYF.

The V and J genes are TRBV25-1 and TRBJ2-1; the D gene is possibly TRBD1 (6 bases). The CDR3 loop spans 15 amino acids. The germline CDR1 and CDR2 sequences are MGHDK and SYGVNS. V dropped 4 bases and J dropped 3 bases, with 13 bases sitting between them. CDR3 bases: TGTGCCAGCAGTGGACTCAGGGGATTCTACAATGAGCAGTTCTTC. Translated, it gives CASSGLRGFYNEQFF.

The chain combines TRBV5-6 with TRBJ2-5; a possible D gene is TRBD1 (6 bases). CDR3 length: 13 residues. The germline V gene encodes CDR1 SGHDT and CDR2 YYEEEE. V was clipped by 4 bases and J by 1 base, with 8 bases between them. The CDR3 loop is CASSRDTQETQYF. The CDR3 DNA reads TGTGCCAGCAGCCGGGACACCCAAGAGACCCAGTACTTC.

The CDR3 region is CASSYQDYGYTF. The CDR3 DNA reads TGTGCCAGCAGTTACCAGGACTATGGCTACACCTTC. The V gene is TRBV12-3 or TRBV12-4, the J gene TRBJ1-2, with D unresolved. CDR3 length equals 12 residues. V lost 4 bases, J lost 3 bases, and 6 bases lay in between.

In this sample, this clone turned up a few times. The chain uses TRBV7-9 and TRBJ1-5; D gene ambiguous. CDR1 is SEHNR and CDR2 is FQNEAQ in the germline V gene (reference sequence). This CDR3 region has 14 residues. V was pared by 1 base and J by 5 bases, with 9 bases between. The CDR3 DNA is TGTGCCAGCAGCTTAGTGGGCTACGATCAGCCCCAGCATTTT. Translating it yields CASSLVGYDQPQHF.

CDR3 protein: CASRNQQGVSTEAFF. The CDR3 DNA sequence: TGTGCCAGCAGGAATCAACAGGGGGTTAGCACTGAAGCTTTCTTT. The chain links TRBV6-5 to TRBJ1-1; 8 nucleotides match TRBD1. The junction had 10 bases not matched to a gene; V was cut back by 6 bases and J by 4 bases. CDR1 and CDR2 from the germline V gene are MNHEY and SVGAGI. The CDR3 has 15 residues.